The following is a T cell receptor (beta chain) sequence with its context. Its antigen is unknown. Relative to the germline gene, one junction end is altered; a read error may explain this. Recently diagnosed hyperthyroidism of less than 2 months' duration affected patients aged 18 to 65. These data originate in a study of T cells in Graves' hyperthyroidism and ophthalmopathy. TCR beta CDR3 regions were amplified from RNA transcripts. During a first-round RT-PCR of the TCR CDR3, the HTBI primer set was used. TCRdb re-called the multiplex PCR reads with MiXCR, one entry per CDR3 protein. The data show about 350,000 distinct CDR3 sequences, roughly 13% seen once. CDR3 length equals 14 residues. Germline CDR1 is GTSNPN and CDR2 is SVGIG (reference sequence). The study, taken as a whole, reports: The majority of expanded thyroid clonotypes above 0.001 also appeared in blood.

This sequence joins TRBV30 and TRBJ2-2; D might be TRBD2 (5 bases). The sequence was collected from a woman in her twenties or thirties with Graves' hyperthyroidism. The material sequenced was blood. The chain's CDR3 is CAWSVGTRTGELLF. The CDR3 nucleotides are TGTGCCTGGAGTGTGGGAACGCGCACCGGGGAGCTGCTTTTT.